The following is a T cell receptor beta chain sequence with its context. What it binds is unknown. With 2 bases removed from V and 6 bases from J, the gap between germline ends came to 14 bases. In germline, CDR1 is MNHEY, CDR2 SVGAGI. The CDR3 is 15 residues long. The sample originates from a study of T cell responses to AZD1222 COVID-19 vaccine. Findings and caveats of the study: Two AZD1222 administrations were followed by greater Spike-specific TCR breadth and depth. Sampling that yielded the repertoires occurred only after the peak T cell response. Unmutated regions of variants are reportedly targeted by nearly half of spike-specific TCRs.

The protocol was immunoSEQ multiplex PCR, while the TCRdb copy is restricted to in-frame clones and leaves out a portion. The sample lists about 110,000 clones, approximately 89% occurring once. The source was peripheral blood, collected on day 0 of AZD1222 vaccination. The chain joins TRBV6-5 to TRBJ1-5, with D hard to call. This TCR came from an adult in good health. CDR3 DNA: TGTGCCAGCAGTTACCTCCCGCGGGGTAGTCAGCCCCAGCATTTT. Residues: CASSYLPRGSQPQHF.